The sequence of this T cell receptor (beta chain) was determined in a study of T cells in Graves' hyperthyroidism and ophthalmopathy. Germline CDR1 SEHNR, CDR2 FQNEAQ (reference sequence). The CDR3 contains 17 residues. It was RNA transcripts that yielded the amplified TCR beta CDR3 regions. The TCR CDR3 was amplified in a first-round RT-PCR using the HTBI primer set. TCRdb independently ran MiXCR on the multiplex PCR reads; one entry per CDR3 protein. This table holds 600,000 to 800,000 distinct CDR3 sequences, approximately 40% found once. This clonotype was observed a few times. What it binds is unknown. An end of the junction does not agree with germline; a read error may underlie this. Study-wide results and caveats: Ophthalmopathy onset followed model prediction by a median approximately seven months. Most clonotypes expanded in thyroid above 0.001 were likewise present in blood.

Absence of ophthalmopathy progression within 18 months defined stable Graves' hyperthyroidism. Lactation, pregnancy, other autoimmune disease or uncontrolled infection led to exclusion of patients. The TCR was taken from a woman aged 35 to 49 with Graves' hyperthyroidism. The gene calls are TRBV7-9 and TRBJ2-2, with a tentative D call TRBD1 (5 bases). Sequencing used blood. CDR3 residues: CASSQEEGAQIAGELFF. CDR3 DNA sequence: TGCGCCAGCAGCCAAGAAGAAGGGGCGCAGATTGCCGGGGAGCTGTTTTTT.